The 30 T cell receptor beta chains below were found in one sample sequenced in a study of tumor-infiltrating lymphocytes in primary liver carcinoma. Unsorted whole blood yielded the blood RNA, and germline DNA was also extracted. The template, around 540 ng total RNA, yielded TCR beta cDNA made with a constant-region primer. TCR beta libraries came from three nested multiplex PCR rounds using slightly modified ARM-PCR. A C-beta reverse primer was combined with TRBV1-TRBV30 forward primers in the first two PCR rounds, and each round had approximately 10 cycles. TCRdb independently ran MiXCR on the multiplex PCR reads; one entry per CDR3 protein. The sample shows about 180,000 distinct CDR3 sequences, 50% to 75% of them seen only once. What was sequenced was peripheral blood. These TCRs come from a man aged 35 to 55 with primary liver carcinoma and hepatitis B virus infection.

This chain connects TRBV5-6 to TRBJ2-7; TRBD1 agrees at 7 bases. Losses at the gene ends were 5 bases for V and 0 bases for J; bases not matched to a gene: 5. CDR1 is SGHDT and CDR2 is YYEEEE in the germline V gene. This CDR3 has 14 residues. The CDR3: CASSRGQNSYEQYF. The DNA of the CDR3 is TGTGCCAGCAGTAGGGGGCAGAACTCCTACGAGCAGTACTTC.

Notes on this clonotype: The CDR3 does not end in the conserved phenylalanine or tryptophan, so this is likely a read error. This chain connects TRBV12-3 or TRBV12-4 to TRBJ2-3; D is uncertain. The V and J ends lost 5 bases and 2 bases respectively, with 11 bases between them. CDR3 length: 14 residues. DNA of the CDR3: TGTGCCAGCAGTAAGGGTTTGTCCACAGATACGCAGTATTGT. This gives the protein CASSKGLSTDTQYC.

This clonotype was seen once. The chain links TRBV12-3 or TRBV12-4 to TRBJ1-4, with D possibly matching TRBD1 (6 bases). The CDR3 is 14 residues long. The V gene lost 4 bases and the J gene lost 5 bases, with 11 bases spanning the gap. The chain's CDR3 is CASSSWTVNEKLFF. DNA for the CDR3: TGTGCCAGCAGTTCATGGACAGTGAATGAAAAACTGTTTTTT.

Concerning this clonotype: At one of its ends the junction is not consistent with the germline gene, which may arise from a read error. The chain employs TRBV7-8 and TRBJ2-3, with D unclear. The CDR3 consists of 15 residues. Germline V gene lookup returns CDR1 SGHVS and CDR2 FQNEAQ. CDR3 sequence (DNA): TGTGCCAGTAGCTCGTCCGAGCTTAGCACAAATACGCAGTATTTT. It is translated as CASSSSELSTNTQYF.

As for this clonotype: A much larger clone sits a single nucleotide away, making a read error possible. The rearrangement links TRBV6-5 to TRBJ2-7; possibly TRBD1 for D (6 bases). Germline-derived CDR1 and CDR2 are MNHEY and SVGAGI. CDR3 length equals 15 residues. Trimming removed 5 bases at V and 3 bases at J, with 17 bases between. The CDR3 DNA reads TGTGCCAGCAGTACCATAAGACAGGACATCTACGAGCAGTACTTC. Residues: CASSTIRQDIYEQYF.

This clonotype was counted at least ten times. V and J are TRBV7-8 and TRBJ1-5, with D possibly matching TRBD1 (6 bases). The CDR3 consists of 15 residues. Germline-derived CDR1 and CDR2 are SGHVS and FQNEAQ. Trimming removed 0 bases at V and 7 bases at J, with 13 bases between. CDR3 region: CASSLALTGLQPQHF. The CDR3 DNA is TGTGCCAGCAGCTTAGCGCTGACAGGATTACAGCCCCAGCATTTT.

This clonotype showed up just a few times. The chain links TRBV29-1 to TRBJ2-5, with D possibly being TRBD1 or TRBD2 (5 bases each). The CDR3 is 12 amino acids. The germline gives CDR1 SQVTM, CDR2 ANQGSEA. V lost 5 bases and J lost 4, with 11 bases in between. The CDR3 DNA reads as TGCAGCGTTCCCAAGGGACGAGAGACCCAGTACTTC. Translated, it gives CSVPKGRETQYF.

This clonotype was counted many times. The chain is built from TRBV5-4 and TRBJ1-2, with 8 positions matching TRBD1. The length of the CDR3 is 14 residues. Losses at the gene ends were 0 bases for V and 4 bases for J; bases not matched to a gene: 2. Germline V gene data show CDR1 as SGHNT and CDR2 as YYREEE (reference sequence). In DNA form, the CDR3 reads TGTGCCAGCAGCTTGGCTGGGACAGGCTATGGCTACACCTTC. Protein product: CASSLAGTGYGYTF.

With respect to this clonotype: The junction shows a germline mismatch at one end, possibly a read error. The chain has TRBV4-2 and TRBJ2-5; 10 nucleotides line up with TRBD2. This CDR3 has 19 amino acids. Germline values: CDR1 LGHNA, CDR2 YNFKEQ. The CDR3 region has the DNA TGTGCTAGCAGCCAAAATGGGGGACTAGCGCCATTGAGGATGGAGACCCAGTACTTC. Residues: CASSQNGGLAPLRMETQYF.

About this clonotype: This is likely a read error, given that the CDR3 carries no conserved phenylalanine or tryptophan at its end. In nucleotides, the CDR3 is TGTGCCAGCAGTTTATTAGAGGGGGTAGGGCAGTTCTCC. Translating it yields CASSLLEGVGQFS. This rearrangement joins TRBV12-3 or TRBV12-4 to TRBJ2-1, with D perhaps TRBD1 (6 bases). This CDR3 comprises 13 residues. The V end lost 2 bases, the J end lost 12 bases, and 14 bases lay between the germline ends.

This clonotype was detected ten times or more. The V gene is TRBV11-2, the J gene TRBJ2-5; 12 bases map to TRBD2. CDR3 length: 16 residues. The germline V gene has CDR1 SGHAT and CDR2 FQNNGV. V lost 6 bases to trimming and J lost 3 bases; unmatched junction nucleotides: 8. The CDR3 region is CASRSSGRAGEETQYF. The CDR3 region has the DNA TGTGCCAGCAGATCTAGCGGGAGGGCCGGGGAAGAGACCCAGTACTTC.

Points on this clonotype: A single base separates this from a much larger clone, so it may be a read error. The rearrangement joins TRBV10-3 to TRBJ1-5; 7 nucleotides align to TRBD1. This CDR3 has 15 amino acids. Germline V lookup: CDR1 ENHRY, CDR2 SYGVKD. With V trimmed by 3 bases and J by 5 bases, 7 bases remained unmatched. The CDR3: CAISDSGGIDQPQHF. In DNA form, the CDR3 reads TGTGCCATCAGTGACTCAGGGGGAATAGATCAGCCCCAGCATTTT.

About this clonotype itself: The junction shows a germline mismatch at one end, possibly a read error. The rearrangement uses TRBV6-1 and TRBJ2-3; possibly TRBD1 for D (5 bases). CDR3 size: 16 residues. Germline V gene sequence: CDR1 MNHNS, CDR2 SASEGT. This CDR3 is CASREERKGYTDTQYF. CDR3 nucleotides: TGTGCCAGCAGAGAAGAGAGAAAGGGGTACACAGATACGCAGTATTTT.

A note on this clonotype: A read error may account for a junction end that differs from germline. The chain recombines TRBV12-3 or TRBV12-4 with TRBJ2-1, with 8 bases that match TRBD2. This CDR3 comprises 17 residues. CDR3 protein: CASSLVASGSSYNEQFF. DNA for the CDR3: TGTGCTAGCAGTTTAGTGGCCAGCGGGAGTTCCTACAATGAGCAGTTCTTC.

J is TRBJ2-7 and V is TRBV6-2 or TRBV6-3, with 9 bases identical to TRBD2. Trimming took 8 bases from V and 3 from J; bases not matched to a gene: 11. The germline V gene has CDR1 MNHEY and CDR2 SVGEGT. The length of the CDR3 is 15 residues. The CDR3 spells CASDPGLATDYEQYF. CDR3 DNA: TGTGCCAGCGACCCAGGACTAGCGACCGACTACGAGCAGTACTTC.

Comments on this clonotype: This may come from a read error, since a much larger clone is one base off. This sequence joins TRBV29-1 and TRBJ1-1; D gene unclear. The CDR3 spans 12 residues. V shed 6 bases and J shed 3 bases, with 11 bases lying between them. The V gene's germline CDR1 is SQVTM and CDR2 ANQGSEA. CDR3 coding DNA: TGCAGCGTGGTATTCACACACACTGAAGCTTTCTTT. Protein: CSVVFTHTEAFF.

This clonotype was seen ten or more times. This rearrangement joins TRBV14 to TRBJ2-2; 7 bases agree with TRBD1. This CDR3 region has 15 residues. With 5 bases clipped from V and 6 bases from J, the junction kept 9 bases outside the gene matches. Per germline, CDR1 SGHDN and CDR2 FVKESK. This CDR3 is CASSTTGASAGELFF. CDR3 in DNA: TGTGCCAGCAGCACCACAGGGGCTTCGGCCGGGGAGCTGTTTTTT.

Concerning this clonotype: The junction departs from the called germline gene at one end, perhaps through a read error. The rearrangement links TRBV11-2 to TRBJ2-2, with a weak D call TRBD1 (6 bases). Germline V CDR1 and CDR2: SGHAT, FQNNGV. This CDR3 region has 19 residues. CDR3 loop: CASSLDRGGVRPNSGELFF. The DNA of the CDR3 is TGTGCTAGCAGCTTAGATCGAGGGGGAGTGCGCCCGAACAGCGGGGAGCTGTTTTTT.

The chain carries TRBV11-2 and TRBJ2-2; D is possibly TRBD2 (5 bases). Trimming stripped 6 bases from V and 5 bases from J, with 16 bases between. Germline values: CDR1 SGHAT, CDR2 FQNNGV. This CDR3 contains 15 residues. CDR3 protein: CASRLTKDLTGELFF. The DNA of the CDR3 is TGTGCCAGCAGACTCACTAAGGACTTAACCGGGGAGCTGTTTTTT.

This chain uses TRBV11-2 with TRBJ2-3; TRBD1 might be the D (6 bases). Trimming took off 5 bases at V and 4 bases at J, with 31 bases between the two ends. CDR3 size: 20 residues. Germline assignment: CDR1 SGHAT and CDR2 FQNNGV. CDR3 in DNA: TGTGCCAGCAGCACCCTACAAATCGCAGGGGAGAGTGCCCGGTCAGATACGCAGTATTTT. Translated, it gives CASSTLQIAGESARSDTQYF.

For this clonotype: Compared with germline, one end of the junction differs, possibly owing to a read error. The chain joins TRBV11-2 to TRBJ2-1, with 9 bases lining up with TRBD2. The CDR3 contains 16 residues. In germline, CDR1 is SGHAT, CDR2 FQNNGV. DNA of the CDR3: TGTGGCAGCAGCTTAGAGCCAGCGGGAGGACTCAATGAGCAGTTCTTC. Translating gives CGSSLEPAGGLNEQFF.

This rearrangement joins TRBV5-8 to TRBJ1-2; maybe TRBD1 (6 bases). This CDR3 contains 14 residues. Germline loops: CDR1 SGHTS, CDR2 YDEGEE. Trimming shortened V by 3 bases and J by 8 bases, and 17 bases separated the two germline ends. In nucleotides, the CDR3 is TGTGCCAGCAGCTCGCCAGGGGCTCCATGGGGCTACACCTTC. Its protein is CASSSPGAPWGYTF.

As regards this clonotype: A much larger clone sits a single nucleotide away, making a read error possible. The chain joins TRBV11-2 to TRBJ2-5; D perhaps matches TRBD2 (5 bases). V dropped 0 bases and J dropped 9 bases, with 11 bases sitting between them. The germline CDR1 and CDR2 sequences are SGHAT and FQNNGV. The length of the CDR3 is 13 residues. CDR3 sequence (DNA): TGTGCCAGCAGCTTAGACGCGGTGGAGGCCCAGTACTTC. This encodes CASSLDAVEAQYF.

The CDR3 spells CSVEDRVQAGANVLTF. CDR3 nucleotides: TGCAGCGTTGAGGACAGGGTCCAAGCTGGGGCCAACGTCCTGACTTTC. The chain employs TRBV29-1 and TRBJ2-6; 8 bases agree with TRBD1. Germline V lookup: CDR1 SQVTM, CDR2 ANQGSEA. Trimming removed 3 bases from V and 2 bases from J; junction bases left unmatched: 6. The CDR3 loop spans 16 amino acids. Supplemented by reference TRBV29-1 and TRBJ2-6, the full variable domain reads SAVISQKPSRDICQRGTSLTIQCQVDSQVTMMFWYRQQPGQSLTLIATANQGSEATYESGFVIDKFPISRPNLTFSTLTVSNMSPEDSSIYLCSVEDRVQAGANVLTFGAGSRLTVL.

Notes on this clonotype: One end of the junction fails to match germline, which may point to a read error. The gene calls are TRBV28 and TRBJ2-7; 7 positions agree with TRBD1. This CDR3 region has 15 residues. Germline V gives CDR1 MDHEN, CDR2 SYDVKM. CDR3 amino acids: CASSLRQGFSYEHYF. Here the CDR3 DNA reads TGTGCCAGCAGTTTACGACAGGGTTTTTCCTACGAGCATTACTTC.

To note about this clonotype: At one end, the junction sequence differs from germline, possibly due to a read error. This chain connects TRBV11-2 to TRBJ2-3, with TRBD1 matching 8 bases. The germline V gene has CDR1 SGHAT and CDR2 FQNNGV. This CDR3 region has 17 residues. The CDR3, as DNA: TGTGCCAGCAGCTTAGAAGGCAGGGGGCGCAGTACAGATATGCAGTATTTT. This codes for CASSLEGRGRSTDMQYF.

The chain recombines TRBV7-9 with TRBJ1-1; the D gene is possibly TRBD1 (5 bases). The germline V and J ends were trimmed by 1 base and 1 base, with 7 bases remaining between them. CDR1 and CDR2 (germline): SEHNR, FQNEAQ (reference sequence). This CDR3 has 14 amino acids. The CDR3: CASSLGGWNTEAFF. DNA for the CDR3: TGTGCCAGCAGCTTAGGGGGGTGGAACACTGAAGCTTTCTTT.

This clonotype was found a few times. The rearrangement links TRBV29-1 to TRBJ2-1; maybe TRBD1 (6 bases). The germline CDR1 and CDR2 sequences are SQVTM and ANQGSEA. CDR3 size: 13 residues. Trimming pared 6 bases from V and 3 bases from J, leaving 12 bases between. The CDR3, as DNA: TGCAGCGTCTTGACAGGAAACTACAATGAGCAGTTCTTC. Residues: CSVLTGNYNEQFF.

In the case of this clonotype: A much larger clone is a single base away; this may be a read error. The rearrangement links TRBV29-1 to TRBJ2-5, with a weak D call TRBD2 (5 bases). Germline CDR1 reads SQVTM; CDR2 reads ANQGSEA. V was pared by 6 bases and J by 5 bases, with 16 bases between. The CDR3 has 13 residues. This chain's CDR3 is CSVPGRDVETQYF. CDR3 nucleotide sequence: TGCAGCGTCCCTGGACGGGATGTGGAGACCCAGTACTTC.

The chain links TRBV7-9 to TRBJ2-5, with TRBD2 matching over 8 bases. There are 13 residues in the CDR3. V lost 8 bases to trimming and J lost 3 bases; unmatched junction nucleotides: 5. CDR1 and CDR2 (germline): SEHNR, FQNEAQ (reference sequence). CDR3 bases: TGTGCCAGCGGGGCGGGAGGAGAAGAGACCCAGTACTTC. Translating gives CASGAGGEETQYF. Filled out from reference TRBV7-9 and TRBJ2-5, the complete variable domain reads DTGVSQNPRHKITKRGQNVTFRCDPISEHNRLYWYRQTLGQGPEFLTYFQNEAQLEKSRLLSDRFSAERPKGSFSTLEIQRTEQGDSAMYLCASGAGGEETQYFGPGTRLLVL.